The 14 T cell receptor beta chains in this list originate from one sample, sequenced in a study of blood T cell repertoires in COVID-19. TCRdb keeps only in-frame clones here, not all; method: immunoSEQ multiplex PCR. The sample consists of a few hundred thousand clones, over 85% of them appearing once. Sequencing was done on a sample of PBMCs or T cells enriched from blood (not recorded which). These receptors all come from a woman aged 60 to 75 who had recovered from COVID-19.

The V gene is TRBV10-3, the J gene TRBJ2-2; possibly TRBD1 for D (5 bases). This CDR3 comprises 14 residues. From germline, CDR1 is ENHRY and CDR2 SYGVKD. V shed 4 bases and J shed 1 base, with 7 bases lying between them. DNA for the CDR3: TGTGCCATCAGTGCAGGGTTGAACACCGGGGAGCTGTTTTTT. This translates into CAISAGLNTGELFF.

V gene TRBV18 combines with J gene TRBJ2-3, with D possibly being TRBD2 (5 bases). V shed 3 bases and J shed 4 bases, with 14 bases lying between them. This CDR3 is built from 15 residues. Germline CDR1 KGHSH, CDR2 LQKENI. As DNA, the CDR3 is TGTGCCAGCTCACCTGGAGCGGCCCGGGCAGATACGCAGTATTTT. Residues: CASSPGAARADTQYF.

This sequence joins TRBV28 and TRBJ2-7, with 8 bases identical to TRBD1. The length of the CDR3 is 15 residues. The V gene end was trimmed by 5 bases and the J gene end by 3 bases; junction bases not matched to a gene: 9. Germline V gene lookup returns CDR1 MDHEN and CDR2 SYDVKM. The CDR3 here is CASSKDREVNYEQYF. The DNA for the CDR3 is TGTGCCAGCAGTAAGGACAGGGAGGTTAACTACGAGCAGTACTTC.

The sample holds one count of this clone. The gene calls are TRBV6-5 and TRBJ1-4, with D possibly matching TRBD1 (6 bases). The CDR3 has 14 amino acids. CDR1 MNHEY and CDR2 SVGAGI come from the germline V gene. V lost 7 bases and J lost 6, with 15 bases in between. The CDR3 region is CASTSRDTYEKLFF. CDR3 nucleotide sequence: TGTGCCAGCACTTCCCGGGACACCTATGAAAAACTGTTTTTT.

The chain combines TRBV19 with TRBJ2-4, with 8 bases lining up with TRBD1. Germline V gene lookup returns CDR1 LNHDA and CDR2 SQIVND (reference sequence). The CDR3 has 14 amino acids. J was trimmed by 8 bases and V by 5 bases; bases with no gene match: 8. In DNA, the CDR3 is TGTGCCAGTAGTGACGGACAGGGACTCGACATTCAGTACTTC. As protein: CASSDGQGLDIQYF. Full variable domain (outside the CDR3, taken from reference TRBV19 and TRBJ2-4): DGGITQSPKYLFRKEGQNVTLSCEQNLNHDAMYWYRQDPGQGLRLIYYSQIVNDFQKGDIAEGYSVSREKKESFPLTVTSAQKNPTAFYLCASSDGQGLDIQYFGAGTRLSVL.

V gene TRBV12-3 or TRBV12-4 combines with J gene TRBJ2-1; D gene uncertain. Between the trimmed V and J ends, which lost 1 base and 10 bases, there was a span of 11 bases. The CDR3 is 13 amino acids. This CDR3 is CASSLVYGVEQFF. The DNA of the CDR3 is TGTGCCAGCAGTTTAGTTTATGGAGTGGAGCAGTTCTTC.

The chain employs TRBV18 and TRBJ1-2; D possibly corresponds to TRBD1 (5 bases). Trimming removed 0 bases at V and 4 bases at J, with 12 bases between. CDR1 and CDR2 (germline): KGHSH, LQKENI. The CDR3 is 15 residues long. CDR3 sequence: CASSPPQGPLYGYTF. The CDR3 bases are TGTGCCAGCTCACCACCCCAGGGTCCCCTCTATGGCTACACCTTC.

V is TRBV6-5 and J is TRBJ1-1; TRBD1 matches at 7 bases. Germline V gives CDR1 MNHEY, CDR2 SVGAGI. V lost 6 bases to trimming and J lost 8 bases; unmatched junction nucleotides: 12. The length of the CDR3 is 14 residues. The CDR3 DNA sequence: TGTGCCAGCAGACAGTTTTGGGACAGAGAAGAAGCTTTCTTT. Translated, it gives CASRQFWDREEAFF.

The rearrangement joins TRBV5-1 to TRBJ2-7; TRBD1 is a possible D gene (6 bases). Trimming cost V 0 bases and J 0 bases, with 10 bases left between them. The CDR3 totals 15 residues. Germline values: CDR1 SGHRS, CDR2 YFSETQ. The CDR3 protein is CASSLVGGPSYEQYF. CDR3 DNA sequence: TGCGCCAGCAGCTTGGTAGGGGGTCCCTCCTACGAGCAGTACTTC.

This clone appeared a single time. The rearrangement joins TRBV28 to TRBJ1-2, with D uncertain. Germline CDR1 and CDR2: MDHEN and SYDVKM. There are 16 residues in the CDR3. The V end was cut by 5 bases, the J end by 0 bases, with 16 bases between. CDR3 in DNA: TGTGCCAGCAGTCCAGGTCAGAGAAACACTAACTATGGCTACACCTTC. It encodes CASSPGQRNTNYGYTF.

This chain joins TRBV27 and TRBJ1-1; TRBD1 aligns across 8 bases. Per the germline V gene, CDR1 is MNHEY and CDR2 is SMNVEV (reference sequence). This CDR3 contains 18 residues. Trimming took 1 base from V and 1 from J; bases not matched to a gene: 11. The DNA for the CDR3 is TGTGCCAGCAGTTTATTCGTCGTTGGGACAGGCCCGAACACTGAAGCTTTCTTT. Amino acids: CASSLFVVGTGPNTEAFF.

The rearrangement uses TRBV12-3 or TRBV12-4 and TRBJ1-5; D unclear. CDR3 length: 13 residues. The V and J ends lost 3 bases and 4 bases respectively, with 7 bases between them. CDR3 DNA: TGTGCCAGCAGTTTCCCCCCAAATCAGCCCCAGCATTTT. Protein product: CASSFPPNQPQHF.

The chain employs TRBV19 and TRBJ1-2; TRBD1 is a possible D gene (6 bases). Trimming took 7 bases from V and 4 from J, leaving 22 bases between them. The germline CDR1 and CDR2 sequences are LNHDA and SQIVND (reference sequence). This CDR3 is built from 16 residues. The CDR3 spells CASNPRGSGRLYGYTF. The CDR3 DNA is TGTGCCAGTAACCCAAGGGGGTCCGGGCGACTCTATGGCTACACCTTC.

This sequence joins TRBV19 and TRBJ1-2, with D possibly being TRBD1 (6 bases). Trimming shortened V by 3 bases and J by 2 bases, and 13 bases separated the two germline ends. Germline values: CDR1 LNHDA, CDR2 SQIVND (reference sequence). This CDR3 has 15 residues. CDR3 protein: CASSILSQGNYGYTF. DNA for the CDR3: TGTGCCAGTAGTATTTTATCCCAGGGGAACTATGGCTACACCTTC. The whole variable domain, filled in from reference TRBV19 and TRBJ1-2, reads DGGITQSPKYLFRKEGQNVTLSCEQNLNHDAMYWYRQDPGQGLRLIYYSQIVNDFQKGDIAEGYSVSREKKESFPLTVTSAQKNPTAFYLCASSILSQGNYGYTFGSGTRLTVV.